These T cell receptor beta chains were read from a single sample in a study of human T cells and chemical hapten exposure. Each CDR3 protein gets one entry after TCRdb re-called the RACE reads with MiXCR. The data contain roughly 52,000 distinct CDR3 sequences, 11% of them singletons. The sample consisted of whole blood, taken in connection with sensitization to the hapten diphenylcyclopropenone (DPC). The receptor set was obtained from a woman in her 40s with alopecia areata. Some clones in this sample may be carry-over from other donors' samples. CDR3s leave out the opening cysteine and the closing phenylalanine or tryptophan. Fields, in order: V gene, J gene, CDR3 length, CDR3 protein.

v_gene: TRBV2
j_gene: TRBJ2-2
len: 12
CDR3aa: ASSPNADTGELF

v_gene: TRBV29-1
j_gene: TRBJ1-5
len: 11
CDR3aa: SVGGTGNQPQH

v_gene: TRBV12-3/TRBV12-4
j_gene: TRBJ1-5
len: 14
CDR3aa: ASSLGSSSPDQPQH

v_gene: TRBV5-1
j_gene: TRBJ2-5
len: 14
CDR3aa: ASSLATWGTQETQY

v_gene: TRBV18
j_gene: TRBJ1-1
len: 13
CDR3aa: ASSPPGQLNTEAF

v_gene: TRBV5-8
j_gene: TRBJ2-1
len: 14
CDR3aa: ASSSQLAADYNEQF

v_gene: TRBV18
j_gene: TRBJ2-6
len: 14
CDR3aa: ASSAPGGAGANVLT

v_gene: TRBV5-1
j_gene: TRBJ1-2
len: 14
CDR3aa: ASKPSLGQGVYGYT

v_gene: TRBV4-3
j_gene: TRBJ2-1
len: 13
CDR3aa: ASSQGGLAANEQF

v_gene: TRBV4-3
j_gene: TRBJ2-1
len: 17
CDR3aa: ASSQDQPLTRGKPNEQF

v_gene: TRBV11-2
j_gene: TRBJ2-1
len: 14
CDR3aa: ASSRLAGSSYNEQF

v_gene: TRBV28
j_gene: TRBJ2-7
len: 13
CDR3aa: ASTLRRAVPYEQY

v_gene: TRBV19
j_gene: TRBJ2-5
len: 12
CDR3aa: ASSMLAGVETQY

v_gene: TRBV9
j_gene: TRBJ2-2
len: 14
CDR3aa: ASSPQSRGIGGELF

v_gene: TRBV20-1
j_gene: TRBJ2-7
len: 14
CDR3aa: SARAPKLAGDGEQY

v_gene: TRBV6-5
j_gene: TRBJ2-7
len: 10
CDR3aa: ASGGVSYEQY

v_gene: TRBV29-1
j_gene: TRBJ2-1
len: 8
CDR3aa: SARRNEQF

v_gene: TRBV18
j_gene: TRBJ1-1
len: 13
CDR3aa: ASSPLWGENTEAF

v_gene: TRBV10-2
j_gene: TRBJ1-5
len: 12
CDR3aa: ASGGQDSNQPQH

v_gene: TRBV20-1
j_gene: TRBJ1-5
len: 12
CDR3aa: SARDTTSNQPQH

v_gene: TRBV7-7
j_gene: TRBJ2-2
len: 12
CDR3aa: ASSLEGNTGELF

v_gene: TRBV7-6
j_gene: TRBJ2-1
len: 12
CDR3aa: ASSFSGGGDEQF

v_gene: TRBV7-2
j_gene: TRBJ2-5
len: 14
CDR3aa: ASSPRQATTQETQY

v_gene: TRBV28
j_gene: TRBJ1-2
len: 10
CDR3aa: ASTQEGGGYT

v_gene: TRBV3-1
j_gene: TRBJ2-3
len: 14
CDR3aa: ASSQGWTSGRDTQY

v_gene: TRBV30
j_gene: TRBJ1-5
len: 12
CDR3aa: AWSVREGRQPQH

v_gene: TRBV29-1
j_gene: TRBJ2-1
len: 13
CDR3aa: SVSGGRADYNEQF

v_gene: TRBV3-1
j_gene: TRBJ2-3
len: 12
CDR3aa: ASSQVIHGSTQY